This TCR beta chain was recorded in a study of T-cell memory formation after mild COVID-19. In the study overall: Most TCR clusters belonged to a single donor.

For this clonotype: No antigen is known for it.

The CDR3 spans 16 residues. Germline CDR1 is SGHRS and CDR2 is YFSETQ. V shed 2 bases, J shed 4 bases, and the junction held 7 bases outside the gene matches. Study-wide points: The main location of contracting CD4+ clones was CM and EM, and that of contracting CD8+ clones was EMRA.

Researchers used 5'RACE with constant-segment primers to make TCR alpha and TCR beta cDNA libraries that carry sample barcodes and UMIs. Using its own MiXCR run on the 5' RACE reads, TCRdb lists one record per CDR3 protein. The repertoire includes 110,000 or so distinct CDR3 sequences, over 15% of them detected once, and less than 6.5% sits in the top ten. The sequenced sample was PBMCs or a T cell subset sorted from them (not recorded which). This clonotype was obtained from a man aged 18 to 35 who had mild COVID-19 (a few samples of this study predate the infection). Cell type and time point are not known. V and J are TRBV5-1 and TRBJ2-3; 10 bases agree with TRBD2. The CDR3 DNA is TGCGCCAGCAGCTTCCTAGCGGGGGCGTTTTCAGATACGCAGTATTTT. It translates to CASSFLAGAFSDTQYF.